Below, one T cell receptor beta chain is given with its context. Its antigen remains unknown. Assay used: immunoSEQ multiplex PCR; TCRdb lists only in-frame clones, some missing. This table has about 200,000 clones, just over 90% appearing once. Germline-derived CDR1 and CDR2 are SEHNR and FQNEAQ (reference sequence). V was clipped by 5 bases and J by 3 bases, with 13 bases between them. This CDR3 has 15 amino acids. This entry belongs to a study of T cell responses to AZD1222 COVID-19 vaccine. Second doses that came at about 4 or about 12 weeks were put together. Broader study findings: Reportedly, nearly half the spike-specific TCRs target unmutated variant regions. Sampling that yielded the repertoires occurred only after the peak T cell response. Baseline seropositivity characterized only six AZD1222 recipients.

The receptor comes from an adult who received the AZD1222 COVID-19 vaccine. The chain combines TRBV7-9 with TRBJ2-2; weak D call: TRBD1 (5 bases). Sequencing was performed on peripheral blood, taken 28 days after the second AZD1222 dose. The CDR3 region has the DNA TGTGCCAGCAGCGAAGGGGCCCCTGACACCGGGGAGCTGTTTTTT. Translated, it gives CASSEGAPDTGELFF.